The 25 T cell receptor beta chains listed next were all sequenced from one sample in a study of tumor-infiltrating lymphocytes in primary liver carcinoma. Starting material of roughly 0.45 ug total RNA yielded TCR beta cDNA via a constant-region primer. Libraries for TCR beta were built through three nested multiplex PCR rounds, which together made up a slightly modified ARM-PCR procedure. TRBV1-TRBV30 forward primers and a C-beta reverse primer were used in the first two PCR rounds, which each ran for approximately 10 cycles. TCRdb re-derived calls from the multiplex PCR reads in MiXCR, one entry per CDR3 protein. The data contain some 190,000 distinct CDR3 sequences, about 60% of them singletons. Blood RNA was derived from unsorted whole blood, and germline DNA was extracted too. Sequencing used peripheral blood. These receptors all come from a man aged 40-50 years with primary liver carcinoma and hepatitis B virus infection.

This clonotype was seen a single time. The rearrangement uses TRBV4-1 and TRBJ2-7, with 9 nucleotides matching TRBD2. Germline V gives CDR1 MGHRA, CDR2 YSYEKL. The CDR3 extends over 21 amino acids. Trimming removed 6 bases from V and 0 bases from J; junction bases left unmatched: 24. DNA of the CDR3: TGCGCCAGCAGTCCTTCTCCGGGGACGTCGTTGCGGGAGGGTTCCTCCTACGAGCAGTACTTC. Translating it yields CASSPSPGTSLREGSSYEQYF.

This clonotype was seen repeatedly, ten times or more. This rearrangement joins TRBV11-2 to TRBJ2-7; D is possibly TRBD1 (7 bases). CDR1 and CDR2 from the germline V gene are SGHAT and FQNNGV. The V and J ends lost 4 bases and 3 bases respectively, with 16 bases between them. This CDR3 is 15 amino acids long. The CDR3 DNA reads as TGTGCCAGCAGCTCGCCTCGGGGGACAGTCTACGAGCAGTACTTC. It specifies CASSSPRGTVYEQYF.

This clonotype was counted ten times or more. CDR3 nucleotide sequence: TGTGCCAGCAGCTTAGGGGGACAGGGAGGTGACGAGCAGTACTTC. Residues: CASSLGGQGGDEQYF. The chain uses TRBV11-2 and TRBJ2-7, with 9 bases matching TRBD1. The CDR3 runs to 15 residues. Germline CDR1 is SGHAT and CDR2 is FQNNGV. Unmatched junction bases numbered 6, after V lost 1 base and J lost 5 bases.

This clonotype has only a few counts. This chain joins TRBV4-1 and TRBJ2-7, with D unclear. Germline V CDR1 and CDR2: MGHRA, YSYEKL. V lost 0 bases, J lost 7 bases, and 13 bases lay in between. The CDR3 length is 14 residues. For the CDR3, the DNA is TGCGCCAGCAGCCAAGATATACCCCCCGGGGAGCAGTACTTC. This sequence encodes CASSQDIPPGEQYF.

This clonotype has more than one count but fewer than ten. The V call is TRBV29-1, the J call TRBJ1-2; 7 bases are shared with TRBD1. Germline-derived CDR1 and CDR2 are SQVTM and ANQGSEA. V lost 4 bases and J lost 4; bases outside the gene matches: 6. The CDR3 has 13 amino acids. In DNA, the CDR3 is TGCAGCGTTGCGAGACAGGGAATCTATGGCTACACCTTC. It specifies CSVARQGIYGYTF.

A word on this clonotype: At one end the junction does not follow the germline gene, possibly because of a read error. The genes are TRBV29-1 and TRBJ2-7; D is perhaps TRBD2 (5 bases). Germline CDR1 is SQVTM and CDR2 is ANQGSEA. This CDR3 is built from 14 residues. DNA for the CDR3: TGCAGCCTTGAATCCAGCGGTACCACCTACGAGCAGTACTTC. Amino acids: CSLESSGTTYEQYF.

Notes on this clonotype: A read error may account for a junction end that differs from germline. The chain employs TRBV12-3 or TRBV12-4 and TRBJ2-2, with unresolved D. The CDR3 contains 12 residues. This CDR3 is CASSSPAGELFF. In nucleotides, the CDR3 is TGTGCCAGTAGTTCTCCGGCCGGGGAGCTGTTTTTT.

This rearrangement joins TRBV5-4 to TRBJ2-3, with 10 bases fitting TRBD2. Germline assignment: CDR1 SGHNT and CDR2 YYREEE (reference sequence). After removal of 3 bases from V and 0 bases from J, the junction contained 10 bases not matched to a gene. The CDR3 contains 18 residues. The CDR3: CASSSYLRLAGSTDTQYF. The CDR3 bases are TGTGCCAGCAGCTCATACCTCCGACTAGCGGGTAGCACAGATACGCAGTATTTT.

Concerning this clonotype: This may be a read error: a much more frequent sequence differs by one nucleotide. The chain employs TRBV11-2 and TRBJ2-1; the match to TRBD2 covers 7 bases. There are 15 residues in the CDR3. CDR1 SGHAT and CDR2 FQNNGV come from the germline V gene. V lost 1 base to trimming and J lost 3 bases; unmatched junction nucleotides: 3. The DNA of the CDR3 is TGTGCCAGCAGCTTAGGCGGGAGCGACTACAATGAGCAGTTCTTC. Encoded protein: CASSLGGSDYNEQFF.

Of note for this clonotype: A read error may be the cause here, since a much bigger clone is one base away. This chain links TRBV29-1 with TRBJ2-7; D possibly matches TRBD1 or TRBD2 (5 bases each). From germline, CDR1 is SQVTM and CDR2 ANQGSEA. This CDR3 has 14 residues. V gave up 5 bases and J gave up 3 bases, with 17 bases separating them. CDR3 protein: CSVYCVGGDYEQYF. The CDR3 DNA is TGCAGCGTTTATTGTGTTGGGGGTGACTACGAGCAGTACTTC.

This chain links TRBV4-1 with TRBJ2-7, with a possible D match to TRBD2 (5 bases). This CDR3 comprises 15 residues. Trimming shortened V by 2 bases and J by 5 bases, and 16 bases separated the two germline ends. Germline V gene lookup returns CDR1 MGHRA and CDR2 YSYEKL. DNA for the CDR3: TGCGCCAGCAGCCAATTCGGACTTTCTGTGGACGAGCAGTACTTC. Its protein product is CASSQFGLSVDEQYF.

To note about this clonotype: This may come from a read error, since a much larger clone is one base off. The gene calls are TRBV4-1 and TRBJ1-2; the D is unclear. Trimming took off 0 bases at V and 9 bases at J, with 14 bases between the two ends. This CDR3 spans 14 amino acids. Germline CDR1 MGHRA, CDR2 YSYEKL. CDR3: CASSQEGPAFCYTF. CDR3 DNA: TGCGCCAGCAGCCAAGAGGGCCCGGCGTTTTGCTACACCTTC.

A note on this clonotype: Sequence at one end of the junction differs from germline and may be a read error. The rearrangement joins TRBV5-4 to TRBJ2-1; a possible D gene is TRBD1 (6 bases). The CDR3 sequence is 17 residues long. The germline V gene has CDR1 SGHNT and CDR2 YYREEE (reference sequence). CDR3 residues: CASTRGGTGRASDEQIF. CDR3 nucleotides: TGTGCCAGCACCCGTGGGGGCACCGGCCGCGCATCCGATGAGCAGATCTTC.

CDR3 residues: CASSQVLAGENDEQFF. The DNA of the CDR3 is TGCGCCAGCAGCCAGGTACTAGCGGGAGAAAACGATGAGCAGTTCTTC. The chain carries TRBV4-1 and TRBJ2-1; 11 positions match TRBD2. Germline V gene lookup returns CDR1 MGHRA and CDR2 YSYEKL. The CDR3 has 16 amino acids. Trimming took 3 bases from V and 8 from J; bases not matched to a gene: 9.

This clonotype was observed a single time. This clone may be a read error of a much larger clone one base away. The chain recombines TRBV4-1 with TRBJ2-3, with 9 bases identical to TRBD2. Germline V gene data show CDR1 as MGHRA and CDR2 as YSYEKL. This CDR3 region has 17 residues. The CDR3 here is CASSQGALAGRMDRQYF. CDR3 nucleotide sequence: TGCGCCAGCAGCCAAGGAGCCCTAGCGGGACGGATGGATAGGCAGTATTTT.

The chain is built from TRBV14 and TRBJ2-7; tentatively, D is TRBD1 (6 bases). Trimming cost V 6 bases and J 5 bases, with 17 bases left between them. The length of the CDR3 is 14 residues. CDR1 is SGHDN and CDR2 is FVKESK in the germline V gene. CDR3 sequence reads: CASRFTGRGDEQYF. The CDR3 DNA sequence: TGTGCCAGCAGATTCACAGGGAGAGGCGACGAGCAGTACTTC. Filled out from reference TRBV14 and TRBJ2-7, the complete variable domain reads EAGVTQFPSHSVIEKGQTVTLRCDPISGHDNLYWYRRVMGKEIKFLLHFVKESKQDESGMPNNRFLAERTGGTYSTLKVQPAELEDSGVYFCASRFTGRGDEQYFGPGTRLTVT.

The chain couples TRBV6-5 to TRBJ2-7; TRBD1 or TRBD2 may be the D gene (6 bases each). The V and J ends lost 2 bases and 3 bases respectively, with 14 bases between them. From germline, CDR1 is MNHEY and CDR2 SVGAGI. The CDR3 covers 15 residues. The CDR3 sequence is CASSYGVGGFYEQYF. CDR3 coding DNA: TGTGCCAGCAGTTACGGAGTAGGGGGGTTCTACGAGCAGTACTTC.

The J gene is TRBJ1-2, the V gene TRBV6-1; no reliable D call. The V end was cut by 6 bases, the J end by 6 bases, with 8 bases between. The CDR3 runs to 11 residues. Per germline, CDR1 MNHNS and CDR2 SASEGT. The chain's CDR3 is CASSKVHGYTF. Here the CDR3 DNA reads TGTGCCAGCAGCAAAGTTCATGGCTACACCTTC.

For this clonotype: Possible read error: a much larger clone is one base away. This chain links TRBV12-3 or TRBV12-4 with TRBJ2-7; weak D call: TRBD1 (5 bases). V lost 6 bases, J lost 7 bases, and 13 bases lay in between. This CDR3 region has 12 residues. The CDR3 region is CASSQGGLEQYF. In nucleotides, the CDR3 is TGTGCCAGCAGCCAGGGTGGCTTAGAGCAGTACTTC.

This clonotype appeared a single time. The junction differs from germline at one of its ends, possibly a read error. The chain employs TRBV4-1 and TRBJ2-1, with 10 bases aligning to TRBD2. CDR3 length equals 16 residues. Germline assignment: CDR1 MGHRA and CDR2 YSYEKL. CDR3: CASSQGLAGDWDEHFF. CDR3 in DNA: TGCGCCAGCAGCCAAGGCCTAGCGGGAGACTGGGATGAGCACTTCTTC.

This clonotype showed up many times. The V and J genes are TRBV29-1 and TRBJ2-1; TRBD1 agrees at 7 bases. This CDR3 spans 11 amino acids. Germline V gives CDR1 SQVTM, CDR2 ANQGSEA. The V segment lost 8 bases and the J segment 5 bases; nucleotides outside the gene matches: 3. CDR3 loop: CSLGQNNEQFF. Written as DNA, the CDR3 is TGCAGCTTGGGACAGAACAATGAGCAGTTCTTC.

This clonotype was counted between two and nine times. The V and J genes are TRBV4-1 and TRBJ1-1; tentative D call: TRBD1 (6 bases). The V end lost 1 base, the J end lost 3 bases, and 15 bases lay between the germline ends. Germline CDR1 MGHRA, CDR2 YSYEKL. This CDR3 region has 16 residues. The DNA for the CDR3 is TGCGCCAGCAGCCAAGTACTTCACAGGGACTACACTGAAGCTTTCTTT. The encoded protein is CASSQVLHRDYTEAFF.

The V and J genes are TRBV6-5 and TRBJ2-5, with 12 bases that match TRBD2. J gave up 9 bases and V 5 bases, and 10 bases lay outside the gene matches. CDR1 is MNHEY, CDR2 SVGAGI, per germline. The CDR3 runs to 15 residues. The CDR3 here is CASSRLAGEGKPQYF. CDR3 bases: TGTGCCAGCAGTCGACTAGCGGGGGAGGGAAAGCCCCAGTACTTC.

This clonotype has just a few counts. V usage is TRBV10-3 and J usage is TRBJ2-1, with TRBD2 matching 7 bases. With 4 bases clipped from V and 8 bases from J, the junction kept 2 bases outside the gene matches. The CDR3 extends over 12 amino acids. Germline V gene lookup returns CDR1 ENHRY and CDR2 SYGVKD. CDR3 DNA sequence: TGTGCCATCAGTGGGGGGGGGGATGAGCAGTTCTTC. Translating it yields CAISGGGDEQFF.

As concerns this clonotype: This may be a read error: a much more frequent sequence differs by one nucleotide. This chain connects TRBV6-5 to TRBJ2-7, with 10 bases identical to TRBD1. The CDR3 consists of 15 residues. The germline gives CDR1 MNHEY, CDR2 SVGAGI. Trimming at V came to 5 bases and at J to 2 bases, leaving 6 bases not matched to a gene. The CDR3 spells CASSHDGTGAYEQYF. The DNA for the CDR3 is TGTGCCAGCAGTCACGACGGGACAGGGGCCTACGAGCAGTACTTC.